This is a list of T cell receptor beta chains from one sample in a study of blood T cell repertoires in COVID-19. This table comes from immunoSEQ multiplex PCR, and its TCRdb copy is limited to in-frame clones, with some not included. The sample lists over 200,000 clones; around 89% were seen once. Sequenced: peripheral blood. These receptors originate from a man younger than 40 with COVID-19, enrolled during active disease. The CDR3 runs from the conserved cysteine through the conserved F or W. Fields, in order: V gene, CDR3 protein.

TRBV7-3	CASSPTGITYEQYF
TRBV7-9	CASSLDPTTF
TRBV7-9	CASSPTTGPPSDTQYF
TRBV7-9	CASSPQGGVNNSPLHF
TRBV6-1	CASSEPRQDPNNYGYTF
TRBV6-1	CASSERQLYGYTF
TRBV19	CASSIGRVNTEAFF
TRBV2	CASSEARTRSTGANVLTF
TRBV29-1	CSAQVYSNQPQHF
TRBV12-3/TRBV12-4	CASSSFYEQYF
TRBV9	CASGPGGNTEAFF
TRBV6-1	CASSEALDFSYEQYF
TRBV4-3	CASSQDTGPQPQHF
TRBV28	CASSLGQGSEAFF
TRBV5-1	CASRSGSSYEQYF
TRBV18	CASSPQGAGYNEQFF
TRBV19	CASSMTGRGKNIQYF
TRBV6-5	CASSYSENPYEQYF
TRBV7-2	CASARLAGSYNEQFF
TRBV11-2	CASSLVGLAGFYNEQFF
TRBV7-3	CASSSVLEMNTGELFF
TRBV7-9	CASSKPNTGELFF
TRBV7-8	CASSLSSGDGYTF
TRBV7-2	CASSPRVANEKLFF
TRBV7-3	CASSLTTNREVRGGTEAFF
TRBV27	CASSRQGPPNSPLHF
TRBV28	CASIQYRGSKNIQYF
TRBV19	CASLPTGAGNTIYF
TRBV6-1	CASSEAEGHGGNEQFF
TRBV6-5	CASSYNVVRVGSPLHF
TRBV2	CASIPRRGGRSEQYF
TRBV4-3	CASSQEESLNTEAFF